The clone carrying this T cell receptor beta chain showed up just a few times. Its cognate antigen is unknown. The data derive from a study of response to subunit inactivated influenza vaccine. A single record per CDR3 protein comes from TCRdb applying MiXCR to the RT-PCR reads. The sample carries 450,000 to 550,000 distinct CDR3 sequences, roughly 23% recorded once. CDR3 length equals 13 residues. Trimming took off 7 bases at V and 4 bases at J, with 13 bases between the two ends. Findings and limits, study-wide: Authors suggested each seasonal influenza vaccination recruits few new T cells.

V and J are TRBV12-3 or TRBV12-4 and TRBJ2-5; D possibly corresponds to TRBD1 (6 bases). The TCR was taken from a man between 50 and 59 years old who received an inactivated influenza vaccine. Sequenced here: CD4+ T cells sorted from PBMCs, sampled more than 4 days after vaccination. The CDR3 region has the DNA TGTGCCAGCACTCCGCAGGGGCTAGAGACCCAGTACTTC. Translated, it gives CASTPQGLETQYF.